A selection of T cell receptor beta chains follows, all from one sample in a study of tumor-infiltrating lymphocytes in primary liver carcinoma. TCRdb independently ran MiXCR on the multiplex PCR reads; one entry per CDR3 protein. Of 50,000 or so distinct CDR3 sequences listed, 60% to 80% are singletons. The sample taken for sequencing was liver tumor tissue from sampling region 5. These receptors all come from a man in his forties or fifties with primary liver carcinoma and hepatitis B virus infection. The CDR3 runs from the conserved cysteine through the conserved F or W. Fields, in order: V gene, J gene, D gene, clone size, CDR3 DNA, CDR3 protein. D genes are given only for firm matches. Some rows have no size entry. The others give once, few or many, or a class for an expanded clone.

TRBV29-1	TRBJ2-1	TRBD2	.	TGCAGCGATGACTCTCGGCGGGAGGGCTACAATGAGCAGTTCTTC	CSDDSRREGYNEQFF
TRBV4-1	TRBJ1-1	.	.	TGCGTCAGCAGCCAAGATGTACTAAACATTGAAGCTTTCTTT	CVSSQDVLNIEAFF
TRBV12-3/TRBV12-4	TRBJ2-7	.	.	TGTGCCAGCAGTTTCGGCGTGAGGGTCGTCTACGAGCAGTACTTC	CASSFGVRVVYEQYF
TRBV19	TRBJ2-2	.	.	TGTGCCAGTGGTATGTGGACCGGGGAGCTGTTTTTT	CASGMWTGELFF
TRBV29-1	TRBJ1-1	TRBD1	.	TGCAGCTTCGTCGGTGGCAGGGGGAGGACTGAAGCTTTCTTT	CSFVGGRGRTEAFF
TRBV5-1	TRBJ2-1	.	once	TGCGCCAGCAGCTCCGGACCAGCGGTTCACAATGAGCAGTTCTTC	CASSSGPAVHNEQFF
TRBV4-3	TRBJ2-6	.	medium-sized	TGCGCCAGCAGCCAAGATGGGTTCCGCTCTGGGGCCAACGTCCTGACTTTC	CASSQDGFRSGANVLTF
TRBV5-8	TRBJ2-1	.	medium-sized	TGTGCCAGCAGCTTGGCCATGAGCAATGAGCAGTTCTTC	CASSLAMSNEQFF
TRBV11-1	TRBJ2-3	.	few	TGTACCAGCAGTTCTGGGGGAAACTCTGTTGGAGCCCGCACAGATACGCAGTATTTT	CTSSSGGNSVGARTDTQYF
TRBV7-3	TRBJ2-5	.	.	TGTGCCAGCAGCTCGAGACCAGGATTAGTCGAGACCCAGTACTTC	CASSSRPGLVETQYF
TRBV6-2/TRBV6-3	TRBJ2-1	.	.	TGCCCCAGCAATTACATCGGTTGGCAGTTCTTC	CPSNYIGWQFF
TRBV28	TRBJ2-2	TRBD2	.	TGTGCCAACTGGCTAGCGGGAGTTGTGAACACCGGGGTGCTGTTTTTT	CANWLAGVVNTGVLFF
TRBV11-2	TRBJ2-7	TRBD2	.	TGTGCCAGCAGCTCAACCATGAGCGGGGGTTACAATGAGCAGTACTTC	CASSSTMSGGYNEQYF
TRBV28	TRBJ1-1	.	many	TGTGCCAGCAGTTTACTAGGGGAGAACACTGAAGCTTTCTTT	CASSLLGENTEAFF
TRBV7-9	TRBJ2-1	.	.	TGCGCCAGCAGCTTACCATATAAGGGGCCTAAAACAAATGAGCAGTTCTTC	CASSLPYKGPKTNEQFF
TRBV11-2	TRBJ2-6	TRBD1	.	TGTACCAGTAGCATGTGGGGAGACAGGGGCATTTCCCTCTCTGGGGCCAACGTCCTGACTTTC	CTSSMWGDRGISLSGANVLTF
TRBV14	TRBJ2-1	TRBD1	.	TGTGCCAGCAGCGAGGGTCAGGGGACAGGGTACAATGAGCAGTTCTTC	CASSEGQGTGYNEQFF
TRBV4-3	TRBJ2-3	.	.	TGCGCCAGCAGCCCCCTTGCTGGGGGTACGCTGTATTTT	CASSPLAGGTLYF
TRBV11-2	TRBJ2-1	TRBD2	.	TGTGCCAGCAACTTCCAATGGGTGCCCGGGACTAGCGGGAGTCATGAGCGGTTCTTC	CASNFQWVPGTSGSHERFF
TRBV11-2	TRBJ2-6	.	.	TGTGTCAGCAGCATGTGGGGAGAGAAGGGCATTTCCCTCTCTGGGGCCAACGTCCTGACTTTC	CVSSMWGEKGISLSGANVLTF
TRBV29-1	TRBJ2-3	TRBD2	.	TGCAGCGACCAGCGGGGGTGCACAGATACGCAGTATTTT	CSDQRGCTDTQYF
TRBV11-1	TRBJ2-2	.	.	TGTGGCAGCAGTTTTTGGGACACCGGGGAGCAGTTTTTT	CGSSFWDTGEQFF
TRBV20-1	TRBJ1-5	TRBD1	.	TGCAGTGCCGCTGGGACAGGGATTGGGGATAGCAATCAGCCCCAGCATTTT	CSAAGTGIGDSNQPQHF
TRBV28	TRBJ2-3	.	many	TGTGCCAGCAGTTTGCTCAGCCCTTCCACAGATACGCAGTATTTT	CASSLLSPSTDTQYF
TRBV4-3	TRBJ2-1	.	.	TGCGCCAGCAGCCGAGATCGGATCGGGTTCTACAATGAGCATTTCTTC	CASSRDRIGFYNEHFF
TRBV14	TRBJ2-1	TRBD1	.	TGTGCCAACAGCCAAGAGGATCAGGGGACAGGATACAATGAGCAGTTCTTC	CANSQEDQGTGYNEQFF
TRBV4-1	TRBJ1-5	TRBD1	.	TGCGCCAGCAGCCAACAGGACAGGGCCAATCAGCCTCAGCATTTT	CASSQQDRANQPQHF
TRBV7-8	TRBJ2-3	TRBD2	.	TGTGCCAGCAGCTCCCCCGGGACTAGCGGGAGGAGCATACAGTATTTT	CASSSPGTSGRSIQYF
TRBV29-1	TRBJ1-1	.	.	TGCAGGGTCGAACCCAAGGGAAACACTGAGGCTTTCTTT	CRVEPKGNTEAFF
TRBV29-1	TRBJ2-1	TRBD2	once	TGCAGCGGCCGACTAGCGGACAAAGAGCAATTCTTC	CSGRLADKEQFF
TRBV5-6	TRBJ2-7	.	.	TGTGCCAACAGCTTGTCGTGGGTAGCTAGCACCTACGAGCAGTACTTC	CANSLSWVASTYEQYF
TRBV29-1	TRBJ2-2	TRBD1	.	TGCAGCGTTCAACCGGGACAGGGGGCTGCCGGGGAGCTGTTTTTT	CSVQPGQGAAGELFF
TRBV28	TRBJ1-1	.	many	TGTGCCAGCAGTTCCCTAGCGAACACTGAAGCTTTCTTT	CASSSLANTEAFF
TRBV11-2	TRBJ2-3	.	.	TGTGCCAGCAACTTAGATATCCTGTTGGATACCCAGTATTTT	CASNLDILLDTQYF
TRBV6-2/TRBV6-3	TRBJ1-2	.	.	TGTGCCAGCAGTTATATCTTCTATGGCTACAGCTTC	CASSYIFYGYSF
TRBV13	TRBJ1-5	.	.	TGTGCCAGCAGCTTAGGTGGTAGCAATCAGCTCCAGCATTTT	CASSLGGSNQLQHF
TRBV11-1	TRBJ1-2	TRBD1	large	TGTGCCAGCAGCCGAACCGGGACAGTAATAGCTAACTATGGCTACACCTTC	CASSRTGTVIANYGYTF
TRBV6-6	TRBJ1-1	.	.	TGTGCCAACAGTTACTCGGGGGGCGGGTACACTGAAGCTTTCTTC	CANSYSGGGYTEAFF
TRBV28	TRBJ2-4	.	many	TGTGCCAGCAGTGGGGCGGTGGCCAAAAACATTCAGTACTTC	CASSGAVAKNIQYF
TRBV4-1	TRBJ2-2	TRBD2	.	TGCGCCAGCAGCCAAAACCCTAAGCGGGGGGCGATCGGGGAGCAGTTTTTT	CASSQNPKRGAIGEQFF
TRBV5-4	TRBJ1-1	.	.	TGTGCCAGCAACTTGCAACAGGGCGGGGACACTGAAGCTTTCTTT	CASNLQQGGDTEAFF
TRBV5-6	TRBJ1-1	TRBD1	.	TGTGCCAGCAGCTTGGCCGGTGGGACAGGGCGGAACACTGAAGCTTTCTTC	CASSLAGGTGRNTEAFF
TRBV30	TRBJ1-1	.	.	TGTGCTTGGAAGGAGGGGAGGAACACTGAAGCTTTCTTT	CAWKEGRNTEAFF
TRBV7-9	TRBJ2-3	TRBD2	once	TGTACCAGCAGCTTAGTAACTAGCGGGAGGGCCGTAGATACGCAATATTTT	CTSSLVTSGRAVDTQYF
TRBV6-4	TRBJ2-1	TRBD2	.	TGTGCCAGCAGTGACTCAGCGGGAGTGAACGAGCAGTTCTTC	CASSDSAGVNEQFF
TRBV5-1	TRBJ2-7	.	.	TGCGTCAGCAGCTTCGCCCGGATAAGCTCCTACGAGCAGTACTTC	CVSSFARISSYEQYF
TRBV6-1	TRBJ2-7	TRBD2	.	TGTGTCAGCAAGCCGGGACTAGCGGCTCCAGTCGGGTACTTC	CVSKPGLAAPVGYF
TRBV6-6	TRBJ1-2	TRBD1	.	TGTGCCAACAGCTTTCTTGGACAGGCGAACTATTGCTACACCTTC	CANSFLGQANYCYTF
TRBV5-4	TRBJ2-7	.	many	TGTGCCAGCAGCTTGCCGGGGCTTACCAGCGAGCAGTACTTC	CASSLPGLTSEQYF
TRBV6-1	TRBJ2-7	.	once	TGTGCCAGCGGTGTCTCGACTGGCGGATCCTACGAGCAGTACTTC	CASGVSTGGSYEQYF
TRBV30	TRBJ2-7	.	.	TGTGCCGGGAGTAATACCGGGTCAGGGGACGAGCAGTACTTT	CAGSNTGSGDEQYF
TRBV6-6	TRBJ2-5	.	.	TGCGCCAGCAGCCCGAACAGGATTGGGACCCAGTACTTC	CASSPNRIGTQYF
TRBV4-2	TRBJ2-2	.	.	TGTGCCAGCAGTCAAGATCCAATTGGCGGGGAGCTGTTTTTT	CASSQDPIGGELFF